The 28 T cell receptor beta chains given below trace back to one sample, sequenced in a study of T-cell reconstitution after alpha-beta-depleted transplantation in children. The TCRbeta library was prepared with unique molecular identifiers. TCRdb re-analysed the PCR reads in MiXCR, keeping a single row per CDR3 protein. This table has some 250,000 distinct CDR3 sequences, 12% appearing once. The source material was PBMCs from the stem cell graft donor, sampled from the stem cell graft. Receptors were obtained from a human donor who donated a stem cell graft to a child with acute lymphoblastic leukemia.

This clonotype occurred a few times. The gene calls are TRBV6-5 and TRBJ2-1, with no clear D. In germline, CDR1 is MNHEY, CDR2 SVGAGI. The CDR3 runs 13 residues. Trimming left V 4 bases short and J 6 bases short, with 10 bases between. The CDR3 protein is CASSCSSSNEQFF. The DNA for the CDR3 is TGTGCCAGCAGTTGCTCTTCCAGCAATGAGCAGTTCTTC.

In this sample, this clonotype turned up once. J is TRBJ1-5 and V is TRBV10-3; 7 bases fit TRBD1. Germline V gene lookup returns CDR1 ENHRY and CDR2 SYGVKD. The J segment lost 3 bases and the V segment lost 0 bases, leaving 5 bases of the junction unmatched. This CDR3 is built from 16 residues. CDR3 in amino acids: CAISESGRGDNQPQHF. In DNA form, the CDR3 reads TGTGCCATCAGTGAGTCTGGCAGGGGGGACAATCAGCCCCAGCATTTT.

This clonotype was counted a few times. The rearrangement uses TRBV7-2 and TRBJ2-7, with D tentatively TRBD1 (6 bases). Germline CDR1 reads SGHTA; CDR2 reads FQGNSA. The CDR3 runs 15 residues. Trimming shortened V by 1 base and J by 4 bases, and 14 bases separated the two germline ends. The CDR3 region is CASSLVGRGNYEQYF. Written as DNA, the CDR3 is TGTGCCAGCAGCTTAGTGGGCAGGGGAAATTACGAGCAGTACTTC.

This clonotype was observed at least ten times. The chain combines TRBV7-2 with TRBJ2-2; tentatively, D is TRBD2 (6 bases). The CDR3 is 13 residues long. The germline CDR1 and CDR2 sequences are SGHTA and FQGNSA. The DNA for the CDR3 is TGTGCGCGACCGGGGACTAACACCGGGGAGCTGTTTTTT. This translates into CARPGTNTGELFF.

This clonotype was detected many times. This sequence joins TRBV29-1 and TRBJ2-2, with 8 bases fitting TRBD2. Germline V gene data show CDR1 as SQVTM and CDR2 as ANQGSEA. Trimming removed 4 bases from V and 6 bases from J; junction bases left unmatched: 7. The CDR3 loop spans 14 amino acids. The CDR3 sequence is CSVGLIAGPGELFF. The CDR3 DNA sequence: TGCAGCGTTGGGTTGATAGCGGGACCCGGGGAGCTGTTTTTT.

This clonotype appeared many times. The V gene is TRBV29-1, the J gene TRBJ2-3; no clear D gene. V was pared by 1 base and J by 0 bases, with 14 bases between. Germline V CDR1 and CDR2: SQVTM, ANQGSEA. The CDR3 consists of 16 residues. Written as DNA, the CDR3 is TGCAGCGTTGAAGTTCCTTGGGCTACTAGCACAGATACGCAGTATTTT. Encoded protein: CSVEVPWATSTDTQYF.

This clonotype was seen repeatedly, ten times or more. The gene calls are TRBV5-1 and TRBJ2-5, with D possibly matching TRBD2 (6 bases). The CDR3 extends over 18 amino acids. In germline, CDR1 is SGHRS, CDR2 YFSETQ. V lost 5 bases, J lost 2 bases, and 25 bases lay in between. In DNA, the CDR3 is TGCGCCAGCAGATTGACCCTTCTCCGGGACTTTCATCAAGAGACCCAGTACTTC. Translation gives CASRLTLLRDFHQETQYF.

This clonotype was recorded at least ten times. The V call is TRBV12-3 or TRBV12-4, the J call TRBJ1-2, with 7 bases that match TRBD1. V lost 7 bases to trimming and J lost 8 bases; unmatched junction nucleotides: 10. The CDR3 covers 13 residues. CDR3 in DNA: TGTGCCAGCACCTGGACAGGCTCTCCCGGCTACACCTTC. It yields the protein CASTWTGSPGYTF.

As for this clonotype: This may come from a read error, since a much larger clone is one base off. This chain joins TRBV14 and TRBJ2-3; TRBD2 matches at 8 bases. The length of the CDR3 is 15 residues. CDR1 and CDR2 from the germline V gene are SGHDN and FVKESK. CDR3 in amino acids: CASSRLRTSTDPQYF. The CDR3 DNA follows: TGTGCCAGCAGCAGGCTACGGACTAGCACAGATCCGCAGTATTTT.

Ten or more counts support this clonotype. The chain is built from TRBV5-1 and TRBJ2-5, with 13 bases aligning to TRBD2. V was clipped by 3 bases and J by 2 bases; unmatched bases: 4. CDR3 length: 16 amino acids. Germline CDR1 SGHRS, CDR2 YFSETQ. CDR3 nucleotides: TGCGCCAGCAGCTCTGGGACTAGCGGGGAGCAAGAGACCCAGTACTTC. Translation: CASSSGTSGEQETQYF.

This clonotype has more than one count but fewer than ten. The J gene is TRBJ2-7, the V gene TRBV30; 10 nucleotides agree with TRBD1. Germline trimming cut 5 bases from V and 4 bases from J; bases unmatched to any gene: 5. Germline V gene lookup returns CDR1 GTSNPN and CDR2 SVGIG (reference sequence). The CDR3 is 13 amino acids. CDR3 in DNA: TGTGCCTGGCTCCGGGACAGGGGATACGAGCAGTACTTC. It encodes CAWLRDRGYEQYF.

At least ten counts were recorded for this clonotype. The gene calls are TRBV10-3 and TRBJ1-6, with a weak D call TRBD1 (5 bases). This CDR3 is built from 15 residues. Germline V gives CDR1 ENHRY, CDR2 SYGVKD. V lost 2 bases and J 3 bases, leaving 8 bases between the germline ends. CDR3 sequence: CAISEQTVYNSPLHF. The CDR3 DNA is TGTGCCATCAGTGAGCAGACAGTCTATAATTCACCCCTCCACTTT.

The rearrangement joins TRBV20-1 to TRBJ1-3; D is uncertain. Germline loops: CDR1 DFQATT, CDR2 SNEGSKA (reference sequence). This CDR3 is built from 15 residues. V was cut by 2 bases and J by 7 bases, with 18 bases left in between. For the CDR3, the DNA is TGCAGTGCTAGATTCCCTACTATGGATTGGAACACCATATATTTT. Its protein is CSARFPTMDWNTIYF.

In this sample, this clonotype turned up many times. This chain joins TRBV6-5 and TRBJ1-1; D not certain. Trimming took 6 bases from V and 1 from J, leaving 6 bases between them. This CDR3 region has 12 residues. The V gene's germline CDR1 is MNHEY and CDR2 SVGAGI. The CDR3 protein is CASRGPNTEAFF. CDR3 in DNA: TGTGCCAGCAGAGGTCCGAACACTGAAGCTTTCTTT.

This clonotype was recorded at least ten times. The gene calls are TRBV4-3 and TRBJ1-6, with D perhaps matching TRBD1 (5 bases). The germline V gene has CDR1 LGHNA and CDR2 YSLEER. Trimming took off 0 bases at V and 5 bases at J, with 11 bases between the two ends. This CDR3 contains 16 residues. CDR3: CASSQEGGVDNSPLHF. CDR3 DNA sequence: TGCGCCAGCAGCCAAGAAGGAGGGGTCGATAATTCACCCCTCCACTTT.

The genes are TRBV19 and TRBJ2-7, with 7 bases fitting TRBD1. Per germline, CDR1 LNHDA and CDR2 SQIVND (reference sequence). The length of the CDR3 is 14 residues. The trim removed 8 bases at V and 0 bases at J, leaving 7 bases unmatched. DNA of the CDR3: TGTGCCAGTGGCACAGGGGCCCTCTCCTACGAGCAGTACTTC. It encodes CASGTGALSYEQYF. The whole variable domain, remainder taken from reference TRBV19 and TRBJ2-7, is DGGITQSPKYLFRKEGQNVTLSCEQNLNHDAMYWYRQDPGQGLRLIYYSQIVNDFQKGDIAEGYSVSREKKESFPLTVTSAQKNPTAFYLCASGTGALSYEQYFGPGTRLTVT.

This clonotype showed up many times. V and J are TRBV6-1 and TRBJ2-7; 7 bases map to TRBD1. Per the germline V gene, CDR1 is MNHNS and CDR2 is SASEGT. The CDR3 spans 15 residues. The V gene end was trimmed by 4 bases and the J gene end by 7 bases; junction bases not matched to a gene: 13. CDR3 amino acids: CASSGLNRGIGEQYF. The CDR3 nucleotides are TGTGCCAGCAGTGGGCTTAACAGGGGTATCGGGGAGCAGTACTTC.

The chain carries TRBV7-3 and TRBJ2-4; a weak D match, TRBD2 (6 bases). The CDR3 is made up of 15 amino acids. Germline values: CDR1 SGHTA, CDR2 FQGTGA. V shed 5 bases and J shed 6 bases, with 17 bases lying between them. The CDR3 sequence: CASSLEGRSTNIQYF. The CDR3 coding sequence is TGTGCCAGCAGCCTGGAGGGGCGGTCGACAAACATTCAGTACTTC.

This clonotype was detected ten times or more. The chain uses TRBV10-1 and TRBJ2-1; 9 positions agree with TRBD1. This CDR3 comprises 18 residues. After removal of 6 bases from V and 5 bases from J, the junction contained 17 bases not matched to a gene. The germline V gene has CDR1 WNHNN and CDR2 SYGVQD (reference sequence). CDR3 in amino acids: CASSPSRDRDGGDNEQFF. In DNA, the CDR3 is TGCGCCAGCAGCCCGTCCCGGGACAGGGACGGGGGAGACAATGAGCAGTTCTTC.

Many counts were recorded for this clonotype. The V call is TRBV7-8, the J call TRBJ2-5; 10 bases align to TRBD1. The length of the CDR3 is 13 residues. Germline V gives CDR1 SGHVS, CDR2 FQNEAQ. The ends lost 6 bases at V and 6 bases at J; junction bases unmatched: 4. Here the CDR3 DNA reads TGTGCCAGCAGTATGGGACAGGGGAAGACCCAGTACTTC. It yields the protein CASSMGQGKTQYF.

This clonotype was detected ten times or more. This chain connects TRBV4-3 to TRBJ2-3; perhaps TRBD2 as D (6 bases). The ends were cut back, 1 base at V and 2 bases at J, with 13 bases in the middle. This CDR3 spans 16 amino acids. Germline loops: CDR1 LGHNA, CDR2 YSLEER. This CDR3 is CASSQGFGGFTDTQYF. The CDR3 bases are TGCGCCAGCAGCCAAGGATTCGGGGGTTTCACAGATACGCAGTATTTT.

This clonotype has more than one count but fewer than ten. The chain uses TRBV27 and TRBJ2-7; D remains ambiguous. Trimming removed 3 bases at V and 9 bases at J, with 12 bases between. CDR1 and CDR2 (germline): MNHEY, SMNVEV (reference sequence). This CDR3 region has 12 residues. DNA for the CDR3: TGTGCCAGCAGTTTCCCCGGTTCGGGGCAGTACTTC. Residues: CASSFPGSGQYF.

This clonotype occurred many times. The CDR3 DNA is TGTGCCAGCAGCTTAATAGGGGTCGAGCAGTACTTC. Encoded protein: CASSLIGVEQYF. The chain couples TRBV7-6 to TRBJ2-7, with D maybe TRBD1 (5 bases). Trimming removed 2 bases from V and 6 bases from J, with 8 bases in between. The CDR3 extends over 12 amino acids. Germline-derived CDR1 and CDR2 are SGHVS and FNYEAQ.

This clonotype showed up many times. The J gene is TRBJ2-7, the V gene TRBV9, with 10 nucleotides matching TRBD1. Trimming removed 4 bases from V and 7 bases from J; junction bases left unmatched: 8. CDR3 length: 14 amino acids. Germline CDR1 is SGDLS and CDR2 is YYNGEE. CDR3 residues: CASSYGQGVGEQYF. The CDR3, as DNA: TGTGCCAGCAGCTACGGACAGGGGGTGGGGGAGCAGTACTTC. Full variable domain (missing parts from reference TRBV9 and TRBJ2-7): DSGVTQTPKHLITATGQRVTLRCSPRSGDLSVYWYQQSLDQGLQFLIQYYNGEERAKGNILERFSAQQFPDLHSELNLSSLELGDSALYFCASSYGQGVGEQYFGPGTRLTVT.

This clonotype was counted many times. The chain links TRBV6-5 to TRBJ2-7, with D unclear. V was cut by 0 bases and J by 6 bases, with 15 bases left in between. Germline CDR1 reads MNHEY; CDR2 reads SVGAGI. CDR3 size: 15 residues. The CDR3 spells CASSYSGQEEREQYF. As DNA, the CDR3 is TGTGCCAGCAGTTACTCGGGTCAGGAAGAGCGCGAGCAGTACTTC.

In this sample, this clonotype turned up many times. The CDR3: CASSPGGAFF. As DNA, the CDR3 is TGTGCCAGCTCTCCAGGGGGGGCTTTCTTT. The chain employs TRBV12-3 or TRBV12-4 and TRBJ1-1; 7 bases fit TRBD1. The CDR3 totals 10 residues. Trimming cost V 8 bases and J 11 bases; bases outside gene matches: 5.

This clonotype was recorded at least ten times. V usage is TRBV7-9 and J usage is TRBJ2-3; the D gene could be TRBD1 or TRBD2 (6 bases each). CDR1 SEHNR and CDR2 FQNEAQ come from the germline V gene (reference sequence). Trimming removed 2 bases from V and 1 base from J, with 10 bases in between. This CDR3 contains 15 residues. In nucleotides, the CDR3 is TGTGCCAGCAGCTTAAGGGGGGCCGGCACAGATACGCAGTATTTT. Its protein is CASSLRGAGTDTQYF.

There are many counts of this clonotype. J is TRBJ1-1 and V is TRBV28; D not resolved. There are 14 residues in the CDR3. V dropped 7 bases and J dropped 2 bases, with 14 bases sitting between them. CDR1 and CDR2 from the germline V gene are MDHEN and SYDVKM. The DNA of the CDR3 is TGTGCCAGCAATCCCAAGAAAGTAAACACTGAAGCTTTCTTT. Protein product: CASNPKKVNTEAFF.